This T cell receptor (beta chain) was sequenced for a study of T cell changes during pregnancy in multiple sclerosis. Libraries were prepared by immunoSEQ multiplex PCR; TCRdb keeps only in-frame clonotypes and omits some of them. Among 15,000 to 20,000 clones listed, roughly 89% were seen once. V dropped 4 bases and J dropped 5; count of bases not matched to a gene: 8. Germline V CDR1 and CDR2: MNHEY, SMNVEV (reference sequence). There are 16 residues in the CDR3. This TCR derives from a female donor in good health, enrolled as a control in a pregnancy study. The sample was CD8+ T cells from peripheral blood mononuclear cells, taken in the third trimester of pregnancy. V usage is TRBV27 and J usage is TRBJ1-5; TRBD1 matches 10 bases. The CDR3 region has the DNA TGTGCCAGCAGTTCTCGGGGGACAGGGGTCGATCAGCCCCAGCATTTT. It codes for CASSSRGTGVDQPQHF.